The 5 T cell receptor beta chains below were found in one sample sequenced in a study of blood T cell repertoires in COVID-19. Libraries were prepared by immunoSEQ multiplex PCR; TCRdb keeps only in-frame clonotypes and omits some of them. The sample has about 240,000 clones; about four fifths are singletons. The sample was peripheral blood. The receptors were sampled from a woman aged 80 or over with acute or convalescent COVID-19.

This sequence joins TRBV27 and TRBJ1-6, with 8 bases lining up with TRBD1. Per the germline V gene, CDR1 is MNHEY and CDR2 is SMNVEV (reference sequence). The CDR3 is 15 residues long. The trim removed 6 bases at V and 8 bases at J, leaving 9 bases unmatched. The CDR3: CASSHWTGKDSPLHF. CDR3 DNA: TGTGCCAGCAGCCATTGGACAGGGAAAGATTCACCCCTCCACTTT.

The chain has TRBV5-5 and TRBJ1-1; TRBD1 is a possible D gene (5 bases). The CDR3 runs to 15 residues. V was shortened by 0 bases and J by 2 bases, with 11 bases between the two germline ends. Germline V gives CDR1 SGHKS, CDR2 YYEKEE (reference sequence). The CDR3 here is CASSLVGGSNTEAFF. The CDR3 DNA is TGTGCCAGCAGCTTGGTGGGGGGATCAAACACTGAAGCTTTCTTT. Full variable domain (rest looked up from reference TRBV5-5 and TRBJ1-1): DAGVTQSPTHLIKTRGQQVTLRCSPISGHKSVSWYQQVLGQGPQFIFQYYEKEERGRGNFPDRFSARQFPNYSSELNVNALLLGDSALYLCASSLVGGSNTEAFFGQGTRLTVV.

The gene calls are TRBV27 and TRBJ1-2, with 7 bases fitting TRBD1. Germline loops: CDR1 MNHEY, CDR2 SMNVEV (reference sequence). V was pared by 5 bases and J by 7 bases, with 13 bases of the junction left unmatched. The CDR3 has 15 residues. CDR3 bases: TGTGCCAGCAGTCCAAAGCCCCGACAGGGAGGTGGCTACACCTTC. Translated: CASSPKPRQGGGYTF.

This clone was detected a few times. The chain carries TRBV3-1 (or the pseudogene TRBV3-2) and TRBJ1-1; D is unresolved. The CDR3 covers 14 residues. V dropped 0 bases and J dropped 4 bases, with 9 bases sitting between them. Germline loops: CDR1 LGHDT, CDR2 YNNKEL (reference sequence). The CDR3 here is CASSQDTGSTEAFF. In DNA, the CDR3 is TGTGCCAGCAGCCAAGATACCGGGAGCACTGAAGCTTTCTTT.

The V gene is TRBV24-1, the J gene TRBJ2-7; 11 positions match TRBD2. The CDR3 runs to 15 residues. Germline values: CDR1 KGHDR, CDR2 SFDVKD. J gave up 9 bases and V 2 bases, and 8 bases lay outside the gene matches. In DNA form, the CDR3 reads TGTGCCACCAGTGATTCGCCGCTAGCGGGGGGCCCGCAGTACTTC. Translated: CATSDSPLAGGPQYF.